Listed below are T cell receptor beta chains from one sample, sequenced in a study of molecular identifiers for immune sequencing clone quantification. Via MiXCR, TCRdb re-called the PCR reads, giving one row per CDR3 protein. Of 85,000 to 120,000 distinct CDR3 sequences in the sample, around 37% were seen once. The material sequenced was naive CD8+ T cells from blood, with Jurkat cell RNA spiked in. These receptors all stem from a human donor in good health. Some libraries in this study had Jurkat cell RNA spiked in. Both conserved end residues are part of each CDR3. D genes are given only for firm matches. Some rows have no size entry. The others give once, few or many, or a class for an expanded clone.

J,V,size,D,DNA,CDR3
TRBJ2-6,TRBV29-1,NA,TRBD1,TGCAGCGCCCGGGACAGGGGGAGCTCTGGGGCCAACGTCCTGACTTTC,CSARDRGSSGANVLTF
TRBJ2-2,TRBV18,NA,TRBD1,TGTGCCAGCTCACCAAACCCCCCGGACAGGGCGTTTGTCAGAGCCGGGGAGCGGTTTTTT,CASSPNPPDRAFVRAGERFF
TRBJ2-7,TRBV7-2,NA,NA,TGTGCCAGCAGCAATTCCTACGAGCAGTACTTC,CASSNSYEQYF
TRBJ2-1,TRBV4-3,many,NA,TGCGCCAGCAGCCAAGATACGACGGGCCTTGTTGAGCAGTTCTTC,CASSQDTTGLVEQFF
TRBJ2-5,TRBV29-1,NA,NA,TGCAGCGTTTATGGACCTATCCAAGAGCCCCAGTACTTC,CSVYGPIQEPQYF
TRBJ2-7,TRBV6-6,many,NA,TGTGCCAGCAGTCACGAGATAACCTGGGACGAGCAGTACTTC,CASSHEITWDEQYF
TRBJ2-7,TRBV27,NA,NA,TGTGCCAGCAGCAGGGGAGGAGCCGGCTACGAGCAGAACTTC,CASSRGGAGYEQNF
TRBJ2-7,TRBV19,few,NA,TGTGCCAGTAGTTCCTCACAGGGTTACGAGCAGTACTTC,CASSSSQGYEQYF
TRBJ2-7,TRBV5-6,few,NA,TGTGCCAGCAGCTTGGGACACAGCTACGAGCAGTACTTC,CASSLGHSYEQYF
TRBJ1-1,TRBV12-3/TRBV12-4,few,NA,TGTGCCAGCAGTTTTTCCCTTTCTAGTGAAGCTTTCTTT,CASSFSLSSEAFF
TRBJ1-2,TRBV30,NA,NA,TGTGCCGGACGGGTCGATGGCTACACCTTC,CAGRVDGYTF
TRBJ2-7,TRBV4-3,many,TRBD2,TGCGCCAGCAGCCAAGATCTAAGCGGGACCTACGAGCAGTACTTC,CASSQDLSGTYEQYF
TRBJ2-6,TRBV29-1,NA,NA,TGCAGCGTGGGGTTGCAGGGCAGATCTGGGGCCAACGTCCTGACTTTC,CSVGLQGRSGANVLTF
TRBJ2-7,TRBV28,few,NA,TGTGCCAGCAGTTTTGGTAGCGCGGTTCTCTCCTACGAGCAGTACTTC,CASSFGSAVLSYEQYF
TRBJ2-1,TRBV7-9,few,TRBD2,TGTGCCAGCAGCAGGGGGACTAGCGGAATGACCAATGAGCAGTTCTTC,CASSRGTSGMTNEQFF